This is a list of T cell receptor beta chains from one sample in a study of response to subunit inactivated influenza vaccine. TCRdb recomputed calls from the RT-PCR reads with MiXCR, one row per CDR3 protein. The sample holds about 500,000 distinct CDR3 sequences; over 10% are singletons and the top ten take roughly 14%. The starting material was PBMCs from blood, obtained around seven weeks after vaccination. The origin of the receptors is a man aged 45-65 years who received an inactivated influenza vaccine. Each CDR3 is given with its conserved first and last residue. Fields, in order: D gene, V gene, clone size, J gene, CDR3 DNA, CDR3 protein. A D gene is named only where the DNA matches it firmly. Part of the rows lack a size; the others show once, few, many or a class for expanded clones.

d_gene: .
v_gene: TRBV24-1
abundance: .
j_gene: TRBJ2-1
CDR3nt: TGTGCCACCAGCGCCCGACTGGCGGGGGCCGCCTACAATGAGCAGTTCTTC
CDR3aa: CATSARLAGAAYNEQFF

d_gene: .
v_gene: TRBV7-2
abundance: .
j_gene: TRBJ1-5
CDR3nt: TGTGCCAGCAGCCGGGAGGGTCAGCCCCAGCATTTT
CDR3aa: CASSREGQPQHF

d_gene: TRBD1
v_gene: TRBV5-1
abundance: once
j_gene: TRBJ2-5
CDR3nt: TGCGCCATCAGCTTGGAGGGACAGGGGAGAGAGACCCAGTACTTC
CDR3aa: CAISLEGQGRETQYF

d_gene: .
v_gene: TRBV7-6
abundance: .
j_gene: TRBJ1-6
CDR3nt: TGTGCCAGCAGCTTAGCTGGGGATAATTCACCCCTCCACTTT
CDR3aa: CASSLAGDNSPLHF

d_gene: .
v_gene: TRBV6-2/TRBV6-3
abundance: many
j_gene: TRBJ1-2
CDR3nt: TGTGCCAGCAGTTACACGGCAGCCGGAGGCTACACCTTC
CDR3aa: CASSYTAAGGYTF

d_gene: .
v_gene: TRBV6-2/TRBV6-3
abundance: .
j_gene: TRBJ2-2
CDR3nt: TGTGCCAGCAGTTCCCCGCAGGGCGCCGGGGAGCTGTTTTTT
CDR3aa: CASSSPQGAGELFF

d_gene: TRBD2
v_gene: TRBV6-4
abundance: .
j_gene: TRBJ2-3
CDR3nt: TGTGCCAGCAGACCCACCCGGGACAGGCAAATACTAGCGGGAGGCCCAAGCACAGATACGCAGTATTTT
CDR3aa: CASRPTRDRQILAGGPSTDTQYF

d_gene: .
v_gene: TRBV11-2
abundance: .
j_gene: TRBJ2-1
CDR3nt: TGTGCCAGCAGCTTAGAGTTTCTGGAGCAGTTCTTC
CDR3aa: CASSLEFLEQFF

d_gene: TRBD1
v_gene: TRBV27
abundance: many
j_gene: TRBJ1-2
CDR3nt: TGTGCCAGCAGGTCGACAGGGGACTATGGCTACACCTTC
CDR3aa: CASRSTGDYGYTF

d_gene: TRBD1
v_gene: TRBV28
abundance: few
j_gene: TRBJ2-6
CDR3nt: TGTGCCAGCAGTTCCGGACAGGGGCCGGCCAACGTCCTGACTTTC
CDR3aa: CASSSGQGPANVLTF

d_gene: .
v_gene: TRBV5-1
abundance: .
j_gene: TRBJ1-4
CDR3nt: TGCGCCAGCAGCCAAGAGGGTGAAAAACTGTTTTTT
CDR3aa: CASSQEGEKLFF

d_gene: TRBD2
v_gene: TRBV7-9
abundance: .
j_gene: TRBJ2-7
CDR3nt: TGTGCCAGCAGTGGGACTAGCGGGATTTTCTCCTACGAGCAGTACTTC
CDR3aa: CASSGTSGIFSYEQYF

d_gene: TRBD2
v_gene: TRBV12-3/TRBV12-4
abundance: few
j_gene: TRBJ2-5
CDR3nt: TGTGCCAGCAGTCGAGCGGGGGGGATCGAGACCCAGTACTTC
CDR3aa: CASSRAGGIETQYF

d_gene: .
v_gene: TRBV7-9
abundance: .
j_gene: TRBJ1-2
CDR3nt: TGTGCCAGCACCCAAGCCGGGAGCTATGGCTACACCTTC
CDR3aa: CASTQAGSYGYTF

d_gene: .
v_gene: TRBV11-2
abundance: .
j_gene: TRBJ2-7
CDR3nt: TGTGCCAGCAGCTTTTTAGGGGTAGGCGAGCAGTACTTC
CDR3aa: CASSFLGVGEQYF

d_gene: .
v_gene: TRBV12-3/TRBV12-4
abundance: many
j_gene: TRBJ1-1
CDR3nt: TGTGCCAGCAGTTTTGGGTCCACTGAAGCTTTCTTT
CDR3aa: CASSFGSTEAFF

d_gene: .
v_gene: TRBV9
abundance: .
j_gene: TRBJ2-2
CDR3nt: TGTGCCAGCAGCGTAGAAGCAGGAATCACCGGGGAGCTGTTTTTT
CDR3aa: CASSVEAGITGELFF

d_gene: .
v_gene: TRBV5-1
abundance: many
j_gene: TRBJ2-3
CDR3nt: TGCGCCAGCAGCTTAGCCGGGCCTCGCACAGATACGCAGTATTTT
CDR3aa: CASSLAGPRTDTQYF

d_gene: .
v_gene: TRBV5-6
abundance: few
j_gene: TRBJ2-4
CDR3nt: TGTGCCAGCAGCTCTGAGTGGTGGATGGGGGGGCGACAGTACTTC
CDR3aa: CASSSEWWMGGRQYF

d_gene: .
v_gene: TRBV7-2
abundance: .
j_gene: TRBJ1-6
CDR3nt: TGTGCCAGCAGCTCCCAGGGGAATTCACCCCTCCACTTT
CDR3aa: CASSSQGNSPLHF

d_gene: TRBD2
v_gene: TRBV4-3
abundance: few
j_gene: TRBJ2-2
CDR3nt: TGCGCCAGCAGCCAAGACTTACTAGCGGGAAACACCGGGGAGCTGTTTTTT
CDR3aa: CASSQDLLAGNTGELFF

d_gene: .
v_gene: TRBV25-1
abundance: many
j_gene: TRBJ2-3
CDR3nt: TGTGCCAGCGCCGTCAAAGCAGATACGCAGTATTTT
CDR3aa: CASAVKADTQYF

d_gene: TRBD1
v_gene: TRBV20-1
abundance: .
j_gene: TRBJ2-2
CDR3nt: TGCAGTGCTAGAAAAAGAGGGACAGAGAACACCGGGGAGCTGTTTTTT
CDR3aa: CSARKRGTENTGELFF

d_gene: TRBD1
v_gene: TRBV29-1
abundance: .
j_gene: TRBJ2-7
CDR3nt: TGCAGCGTCCGGGACAGTCTAAACTCTAGGGACGAGCAGTACTTC
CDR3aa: CSVRDSLNSRDEQYF

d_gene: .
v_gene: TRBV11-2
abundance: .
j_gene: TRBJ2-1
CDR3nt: TGTGCCAGCAGCTTGGGCTCTAGCGAGGAGTTCTTC
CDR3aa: CASSLGSSEEFF

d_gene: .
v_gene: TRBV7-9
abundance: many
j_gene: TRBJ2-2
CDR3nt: TGTGCCAGCAGCTTACGGCAGGCCCTGAACACCGGGGAGCTGTTTTTT
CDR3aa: CASSLRQALNTGELFF

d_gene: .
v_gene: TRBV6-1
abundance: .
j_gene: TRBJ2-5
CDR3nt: TGTGCCAGCAGAAACCTCGGGGCAGGGGAGACCCAGTACTTC
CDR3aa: CASRNLGAGETQYF

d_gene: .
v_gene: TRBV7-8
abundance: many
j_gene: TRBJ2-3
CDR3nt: TGTGCCAGCAGCCAAGGGGGACGGACTGCCCGGGATACGCAGTATTTT
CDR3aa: CASSQGGRTARDTQYF

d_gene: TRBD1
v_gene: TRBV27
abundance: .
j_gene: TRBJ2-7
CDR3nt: TGTGCCAGCAGCTATCGGGGACAGGGCTCCGAGCAGTACTTC
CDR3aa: CASSYRGQGSEQYF

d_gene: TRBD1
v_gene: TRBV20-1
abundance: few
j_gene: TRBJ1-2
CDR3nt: TGCAGTGCTGAGACAGGGGGCGCATATGGCTACACCTTC
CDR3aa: CSAETGGAYGYTF

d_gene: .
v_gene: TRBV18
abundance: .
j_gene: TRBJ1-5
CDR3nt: TGTGCCAGCTCACCCCCAGGGACAAGCAATCAGCCCCAGCATTTT
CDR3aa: CASSPPGTSNQPQHF

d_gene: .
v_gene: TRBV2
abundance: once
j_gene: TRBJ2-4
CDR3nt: TGTGCCAGCATGGCGGGGGCCAAAAACATTCAGTACTTC
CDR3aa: CASMAGAKNIQYF

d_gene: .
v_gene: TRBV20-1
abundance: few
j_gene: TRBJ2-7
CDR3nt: TGCAGTGCTAGTGTATCGTCTAGCGCCGCCTACGAGCAGTACTTC
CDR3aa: CSASVSSSAAYEQYF

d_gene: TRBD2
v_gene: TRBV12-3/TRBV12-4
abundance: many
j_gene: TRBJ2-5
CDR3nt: TGTGCCAGCAGTTTGAGTCTAGCGGGGTTCCAAGAGACCCAGTACTTC
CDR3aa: CASSLSLAGFQETQYF

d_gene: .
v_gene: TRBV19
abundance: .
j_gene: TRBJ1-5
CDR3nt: TGTGCCAGTAAGGGGGGGTTTTATCAGCCCCAGCATTTT
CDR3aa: CASKGGFYQPQHF

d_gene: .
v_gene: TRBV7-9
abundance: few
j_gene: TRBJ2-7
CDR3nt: TGTGCCAGCAGCGAATGGGACGAGCAGTACTTC
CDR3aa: CASSEWDEQYF

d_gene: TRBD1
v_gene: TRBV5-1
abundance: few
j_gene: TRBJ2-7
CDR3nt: TGCGCCAGCAGCGGACCAGACAGGGGGCGGTACGAGCAGTACTTC
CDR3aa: CASSGPDRGRYEQYF

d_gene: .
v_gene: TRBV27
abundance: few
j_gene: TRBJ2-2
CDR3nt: TGTGCCAGCAGATCAGAAAGAGGGGAGCTGTTTTTT
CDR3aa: CASRSERGELFF

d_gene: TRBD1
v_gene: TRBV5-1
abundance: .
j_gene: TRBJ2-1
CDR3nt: TGCGCCAGCAGCTCGACAGGGCTTTTGGCCTACAATGAGCAGTTCTTC
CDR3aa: CASSSTGLLAYNEQFF

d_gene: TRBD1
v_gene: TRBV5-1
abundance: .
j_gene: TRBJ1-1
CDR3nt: TGCGCCAGCAGCCCGCAGGGGGGGGCCGTTGGGAACACTGAAGCTTTCTTT
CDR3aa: CASSPQGGAVGNTEAFF

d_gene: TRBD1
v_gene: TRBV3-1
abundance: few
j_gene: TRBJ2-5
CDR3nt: TGTGCCAGCAGCCAATCATTGACAGGGGTATGGGAAGAGACCCAGTACTTC
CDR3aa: CASSQSLTGVWEETQYF

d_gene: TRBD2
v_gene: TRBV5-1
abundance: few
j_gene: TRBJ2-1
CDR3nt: TGCGCCAGCAGCTTCTTACTAGCGGGGGGGCCCAATGAGCAGTTCTTC
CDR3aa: CASSFLLAGGPNEQFF

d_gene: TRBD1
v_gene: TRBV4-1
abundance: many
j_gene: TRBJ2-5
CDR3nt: TGCGCCAGCAGCCAAAAGACCGGGACAGGCATAACCCAGTACTTC
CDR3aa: CASSQKTGTGITQYF

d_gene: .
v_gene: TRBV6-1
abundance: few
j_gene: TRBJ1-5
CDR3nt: TGTGCCAGCAGTGAAGCGCTTGGGACTCTGGAGCCCCAGCATTTT
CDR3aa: CASSEALGTLEPQHF

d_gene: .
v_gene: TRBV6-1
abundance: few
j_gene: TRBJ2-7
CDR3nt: TGTGCCAGCAGTGAATTTGGAGGAGTCTACTACGAGCAGTACTTC
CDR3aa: CASSEFGGVYYEQYF

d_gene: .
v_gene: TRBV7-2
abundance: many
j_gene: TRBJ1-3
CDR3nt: TGTGCCAGCAGCTCCGATTGGGCAGCCTCTGGAAACACCATATATTTT
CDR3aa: CASSSDWAASGNTIYF

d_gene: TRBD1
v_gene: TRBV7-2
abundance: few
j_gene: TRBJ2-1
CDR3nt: TGTGCCAGCAGCGGATGGGACAGCAATGAGCAGTTCTTC
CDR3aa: CASSGWDSNEQFF

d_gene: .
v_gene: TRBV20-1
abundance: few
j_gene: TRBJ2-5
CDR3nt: TGCAGTGCACCTGCGGACATTTTGCAAGAGACCCAGTACTTC
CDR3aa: CSAPADILQETQYF

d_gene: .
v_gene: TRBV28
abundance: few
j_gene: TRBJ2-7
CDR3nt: TGTGCCAGCAGTTTTCAGGGAAGAAAGGCAGGTGAGCAGTACTTC
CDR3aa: CASSFQGRKAGEQYF

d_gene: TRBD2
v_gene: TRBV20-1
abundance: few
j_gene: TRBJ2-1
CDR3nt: TGCAGTGCTCTGGGACTAGCGGACTACAATGAGCAGTTCTTC
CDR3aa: CSALGLADYNEQFF

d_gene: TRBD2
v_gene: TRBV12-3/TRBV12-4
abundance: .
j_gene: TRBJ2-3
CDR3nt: TGTGCCAGCAGCTGGGCTCCCCCCGGGACTAACACAGATACGCAGTATTTT
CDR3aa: CASSWAPPGTNTDTQYF

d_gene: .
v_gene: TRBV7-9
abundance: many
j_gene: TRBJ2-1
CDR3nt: TGTGCCAGCAGCTTATCAGGCCCCAATGAGCAGTTCTTC
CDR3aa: CASSLSGPNEQFF

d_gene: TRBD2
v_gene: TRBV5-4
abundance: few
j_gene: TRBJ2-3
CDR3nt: TGTGCCAGCAGCTTGGACAGACTAGCGGGGGGGGCAGATACGCAGTATTTT
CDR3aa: CASSLDRLAGGADTQYF

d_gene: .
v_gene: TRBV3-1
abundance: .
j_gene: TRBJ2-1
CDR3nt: TGTGCCAGCAGCCAAGGGCCCCTGTCCTACAATGAGCAGTTCTTC
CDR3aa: CASSQGPLSYNEQFF

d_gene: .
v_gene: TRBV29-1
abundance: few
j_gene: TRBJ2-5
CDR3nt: TGCAGCGTTTGGTCTTGGGGAGAGACCCAGTACTTC
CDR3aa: CSVWSWGETQYF

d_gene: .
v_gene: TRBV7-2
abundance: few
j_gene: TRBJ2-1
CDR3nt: TGTGCCAGCAGCTTAGTCCCTAGCGTCAATGAGCAGTTCTTC
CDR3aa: CASSLVPSVNEQFF

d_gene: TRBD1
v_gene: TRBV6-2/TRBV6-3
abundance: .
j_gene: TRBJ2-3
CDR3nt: TGTGCCAGCAGTTACCGGGACAGGGGGAGCACAGATACGCAGTATTTT
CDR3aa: CASSYRDRGSTDTQYF

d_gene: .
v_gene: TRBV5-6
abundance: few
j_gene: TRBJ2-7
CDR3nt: TGTGCCAGCAGCTTCGGCAGGGGGGAATACGAGCAGTACTTC
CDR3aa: CASSFGRGEYEQYF

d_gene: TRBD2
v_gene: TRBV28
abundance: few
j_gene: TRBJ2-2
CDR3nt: TGTGCCAGCAGTTCTCAGCGGGAGGCCGGAACCGGGGAGCTGTTTTTT
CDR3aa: CASSSQREAGTGELFF